This TCR beta chain comes out of a study of Ad26.COV2.S vaccination and SARS-CoV-2 variants. The germline V and J ends were trimmed by 5 bases and 1 base, with 9 bases remaining between them. The V gene's germline CDR1 is SGHNT and CDR2 YYREEE (reference sequence). The CDR3 sequence is 13 residues long. Sample treatment: roughly 19 received Ad26.COV2.S at low or high dose, single or two shots; 5 received placebo; per-sample allocation not given. Day 63 following the first vaccine or placebo injection was when the samples were taken. Boston provided a donor who was an adult aged 18-55 years. Profiled with immunoSEQ multiplex PCR; TCRdb holds only in-frame clones, not every one. The sample has some 300,000 clones; 86% are singletons.

This TCR was sampled from a person aged 18-65 years who received the Ad26.COV2.S COVID-19 vaccine or a placebo. Sequencing was performed on peripheral blood, taken in a trial of Ad26.COV2.S vaccine versus placebo. The gene calls are TRBV5-4 and TRBJ1-1; D is ambiguous. The CDR3 reads CASRTYGNTEAFF. The DNA of the CDR3 is TGTGCCAGCAGAACGTACGGGAACACTGAAGCTTTCTTT.